This TCR beta chain was observed in a study of T cells after yellow fever vaccination. A universal primer site and UMIs were added as TCR cDNA was made by 5'RACE template switching. TCRdb recomputed calls from the 5' RACE reads with MiXCR, one row per CDR3 protein. Found here are some 550,000 distinct CDR3 sequences, roughly 21% of them singletons; the top ten hold 14%. The ends lost 6 bases at V and 4 bases at J; junction bases unmatched: 5. Looked up from germline, CDR1 is SQVTM and CDR2 is ANQGSEA. The CDR3 contains 13 residues. The material sequenced was PBMCs, taken 15 days after the yellow fever booster vaccination. The chain recombines TRBV29-1 with TRBJ1-4; 7 bases are a match to TRBD1. The origin of this receptor is a man aged 25 to 45 who received the YFV17D yellow fever vaccine. CDR3 sequence reads: CSVPGTVNEKLFF. In DNA form, the CDR3 reads TGCAGCGTCCCTGGGACAGTTAATGAAAAACTGTTTTTT.